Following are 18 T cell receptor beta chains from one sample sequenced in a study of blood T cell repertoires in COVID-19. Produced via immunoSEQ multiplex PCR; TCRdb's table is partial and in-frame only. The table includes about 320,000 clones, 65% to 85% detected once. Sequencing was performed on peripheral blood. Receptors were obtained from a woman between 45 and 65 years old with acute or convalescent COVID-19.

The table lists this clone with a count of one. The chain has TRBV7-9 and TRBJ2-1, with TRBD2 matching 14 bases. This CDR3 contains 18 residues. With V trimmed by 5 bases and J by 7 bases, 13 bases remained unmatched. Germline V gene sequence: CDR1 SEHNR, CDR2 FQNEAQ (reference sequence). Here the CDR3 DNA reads TGTGCCAGCAGCCCCACAACAGGACTAGCGGGAGGTGTGAATGAGCAGTTCTTC. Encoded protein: CASSPTTGLAGGVNEQFF.

CDR3 sequence reads: CASSNGNHQPQHF. The CDR3, as DNA: TGTGCCAGCAGCAACGGGAATCATCAGCCCCAGCATTTT. The rearrangement joins TRBV3-1 (or the pseudogene TRBV3-2) to TRBJ1-5; D not resolved. In germline, CDR1 is LGHDT, CDR2 YNNKEL (reference sequence). The CDR3 spans 13 residues. V shed 5 bases and J shed 5 bases, with 10 bases lying between them.

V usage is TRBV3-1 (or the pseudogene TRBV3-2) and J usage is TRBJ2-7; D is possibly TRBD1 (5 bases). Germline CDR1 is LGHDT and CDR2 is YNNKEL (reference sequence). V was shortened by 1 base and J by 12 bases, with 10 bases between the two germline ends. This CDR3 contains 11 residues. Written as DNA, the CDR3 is TGTGCCAGCAGCCAAGGGGGCGGTCGGTACTTC. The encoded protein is CASSQGGGRYF.

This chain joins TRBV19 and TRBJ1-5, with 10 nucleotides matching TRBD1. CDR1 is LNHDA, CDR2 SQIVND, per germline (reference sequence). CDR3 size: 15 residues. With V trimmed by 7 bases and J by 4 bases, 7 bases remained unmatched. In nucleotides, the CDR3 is TGTGCCAGTACCCTCCGGGACAGGGGTAATCAGCCCCAGCATTTT. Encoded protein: CASTLRDRGNQPQHF.

The CDR3 spells CASSPNWAGVETQYF. CDR3 coding DNA: TGTGCCAGCAGCCCCAACTGGGCGGGGGTAGAGACCCAGTACTTC. This chain uses TRBV7-9 with TRBJ2-5, with TRBD2 identical over 7 bases. V was pared by 5 bases and J by 4 bases, with 10 bases of the junction left unmatched. Germline V gives CDR1 SEHNR, CDR2 FQNEAQ (reference sequence). CDR3 length equals 15 residues.

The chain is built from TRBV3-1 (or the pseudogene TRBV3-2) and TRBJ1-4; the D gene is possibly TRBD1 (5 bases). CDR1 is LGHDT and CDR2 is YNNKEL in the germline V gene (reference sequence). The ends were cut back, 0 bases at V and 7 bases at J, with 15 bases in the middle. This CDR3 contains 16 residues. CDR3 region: CASSQDLGQSSEKLFF. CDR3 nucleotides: TGTGCCAGCAGCCAAGATCTGGGGCAGTCTAGTGAAAAACTGTTTTTT.

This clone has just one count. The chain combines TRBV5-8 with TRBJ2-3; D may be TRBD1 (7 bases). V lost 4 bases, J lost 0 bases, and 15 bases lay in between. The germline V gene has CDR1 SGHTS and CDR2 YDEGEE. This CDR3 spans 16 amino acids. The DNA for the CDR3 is TGTGCCAGCAGCGGGACCAGGGGGACTAGCACAGATACGCAGTATTTT. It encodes CASSGTRGTSTDTQYF.

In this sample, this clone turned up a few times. Here the CDR3 reads CASSLGTSGTGEQFF. The DNA of the CDR3 is TGTGCCAGCTCACTAGGGACTAGCGGGACCGGTGAGCAGTTCTTC. The chain uses TRBV18 and TRBJ2-1; TRBD2 matches 13 bases. The germline V gene has CDR1 KGHSH and CDR2 LQKENI. V lost 4 bases and J lost 9; bases outside the gene matches: 6. The CDR3 runs to 15 residues.

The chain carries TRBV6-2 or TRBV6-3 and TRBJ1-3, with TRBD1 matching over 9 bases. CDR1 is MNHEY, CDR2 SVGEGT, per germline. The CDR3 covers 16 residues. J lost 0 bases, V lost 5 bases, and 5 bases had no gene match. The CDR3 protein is CASSTGGSLSGNTIYF. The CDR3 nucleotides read TGTGCCAGCAGTACAGGGGGCTCCCTCTCTGGAAACACCATATATTTT.

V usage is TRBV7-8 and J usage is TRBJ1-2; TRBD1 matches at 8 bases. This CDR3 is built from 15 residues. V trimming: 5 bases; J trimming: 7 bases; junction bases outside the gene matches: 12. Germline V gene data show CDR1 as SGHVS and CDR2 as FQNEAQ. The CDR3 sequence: CASSPRPGGTGGYTF. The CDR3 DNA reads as TGTGCCAGCAGCCCTAGACCAGGGGGGACAGGTGGCTACACCTTC.

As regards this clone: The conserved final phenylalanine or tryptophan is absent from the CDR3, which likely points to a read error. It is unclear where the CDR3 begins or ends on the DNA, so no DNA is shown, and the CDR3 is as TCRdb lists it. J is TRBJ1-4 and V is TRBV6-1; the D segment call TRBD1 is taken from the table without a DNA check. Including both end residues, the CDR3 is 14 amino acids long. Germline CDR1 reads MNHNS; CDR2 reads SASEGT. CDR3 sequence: CASSETGQKLNGFV.

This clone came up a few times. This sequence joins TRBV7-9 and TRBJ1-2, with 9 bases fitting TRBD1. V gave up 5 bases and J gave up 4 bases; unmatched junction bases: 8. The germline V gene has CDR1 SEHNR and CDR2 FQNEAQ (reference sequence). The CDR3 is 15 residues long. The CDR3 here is CASSQGTGHLYGYTF. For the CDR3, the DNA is TGTGCCAGCAGCCAGGGGACAGGGCACCTCTATGGCTACACCTTC. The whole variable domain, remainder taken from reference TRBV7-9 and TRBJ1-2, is DTGVSQNPRHKITKRGQNVTFRCDPISEHNRLYWYRQTLGQGPEFLTYFQNEAQLEKSRLLSDRFSAERPKGSFSTLEIQRTEQGDSAMYLCASSQGTGHLYGYTFGSGTRLTVV.

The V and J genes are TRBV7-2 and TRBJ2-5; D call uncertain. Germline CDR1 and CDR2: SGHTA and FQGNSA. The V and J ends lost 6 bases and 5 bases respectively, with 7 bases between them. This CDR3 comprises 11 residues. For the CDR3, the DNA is TGTGCCAGCAGTCAACGGGAGACCCAGTACTTC. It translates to CASSQRETQYF. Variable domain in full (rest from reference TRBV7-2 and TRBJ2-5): GAGVSQSPSNKVTEKGKDVELRCDPISGHTALYWYRQSLGQGLEFLIYFQGNSAPDKSGLPSDRFSAERTGGSVSTLTIQRTQQEDSAVYLCASSQRETQYFGPGTRLLVL.

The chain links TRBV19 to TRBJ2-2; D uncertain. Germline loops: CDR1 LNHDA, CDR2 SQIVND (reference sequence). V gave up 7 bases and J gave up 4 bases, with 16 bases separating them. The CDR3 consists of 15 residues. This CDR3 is CASTPLGQFTGELFF. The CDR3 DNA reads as TGTGCCAGTACTCCGCTGGGCCAATTCACCGGGGAGCTGTTTTTT.

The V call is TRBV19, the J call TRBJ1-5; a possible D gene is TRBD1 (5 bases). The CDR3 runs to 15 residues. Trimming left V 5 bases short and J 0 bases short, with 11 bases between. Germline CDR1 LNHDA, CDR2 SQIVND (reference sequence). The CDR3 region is CASSPDRNSNQPQHF. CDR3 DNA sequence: TGTGCCAGTAGTCCCGACAGAAATAGCAATCAGCCCCAGCATTTT.

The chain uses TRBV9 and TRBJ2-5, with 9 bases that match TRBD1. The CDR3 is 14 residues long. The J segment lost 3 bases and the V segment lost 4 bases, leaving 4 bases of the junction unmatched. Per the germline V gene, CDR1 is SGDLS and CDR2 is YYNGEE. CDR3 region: CASSPRQGEETQYF. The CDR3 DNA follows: TGTGCCAGCAGCCCCCGACAGGGGGAAGAGACCCAGTACTTC.

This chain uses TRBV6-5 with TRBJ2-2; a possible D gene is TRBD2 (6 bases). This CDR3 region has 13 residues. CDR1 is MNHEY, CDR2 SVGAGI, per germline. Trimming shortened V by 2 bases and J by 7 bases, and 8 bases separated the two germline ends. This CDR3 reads CASSYGGIGELFF. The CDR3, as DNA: TGTGCCAGCAGTTACGGGGGGATCGGGGAGCTGTTTTTT.

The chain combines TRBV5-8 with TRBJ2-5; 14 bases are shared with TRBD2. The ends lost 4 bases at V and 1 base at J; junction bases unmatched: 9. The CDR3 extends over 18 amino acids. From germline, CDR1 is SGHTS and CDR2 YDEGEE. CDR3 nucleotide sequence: TGTGCCAGCAGCCCGGGACTAGCGGGAGCGGCGGTCCAAGAGACCCAGTACTTC. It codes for CASSPGLAGAAVQETQYF. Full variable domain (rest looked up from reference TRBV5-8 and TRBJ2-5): EAGVTQSPTHLIKTRGQQATLRCSPISGHTSVYWYQQALGLGLQFLLWYDEGEERNRGNFPPRFSGRQFPNYSSELNVNALELEDSALYLCASSPGLAGAAVQETQYFGPGTRLLVL.